This is a list of T cell receptor beta chains from one sample in a study of early stage breast cancer tumors. Assay: immunoSEQ multiplex PCR; the TCRdb copy retains only in-frame clones and omits some. In the table there are about 11,000 clones, roughly 69% of which are singletons. Sequenced input: breast tumor tissue. Receptors originate from a person aged 35-50 years with breast cancer. CDR3s leave out the opening cysteine and the closing phenylalanine or tryptophan. A D gene is named only where the DNA matches it firmly.

D: TRBD2
V: TRBV4-2
CDR3: ASSPRTSGRLSGELF

D: TRBD2
V: TRBV29-1
CDR3: SVELALAGVVNEQF

D: TRBD2
V: TRBV4-2
CDR3: ASSQDSPAGSNEQY

D: TRBD2
V: TRBV6-6
CDR3: ASRRTSSGEQF

D: .
V: TRBV19
CDR3: ASSIDGYQPQH

D: .
V: TRBV7-6
CDR3: ASSLSLHGYT

D: .
V: TRBV7-2
CDR3: ASSLQAARDTQY

D: TRBD2
V: TRBV7-3
CDR3: ASSQERETDTQY

D: TRBD2
V: TRBV30
CDR3: AWKRGVPTDTQY

D: .
V: TRBV5-1
CDR3: ASSFVHASWREVYEQY

D: .
V: TRBV6-1
CDR3: ASAGTRGADTQY

D: .
V: TRBV11-3
CDR3: ASSPGTANSGANVLT

D: .
V: TRBV5-1
CDR3: ASSLIADPDEKLF

D: .
V: TRBV5-1
CDR3: ASSHSDWGEQF

D: .
V: TRBV11-2
CDR3: ASSPMGEDTEAF

D: TRBD1
V: TRBV27
CDR3: ASRIDRGGPYNEQF

D: TRBD1
V: TRBV6-1
CDR3: AISQGAHGEKLF

D: TRBD1
V: TRBV30
CDR3: AWSVQGDEQF

D: TRBD2
V: TRBV6-4
CDR3: ASSRTSGTHNEQF

D: .
V: TRBV4-2
CDR3: ASSSDSGGPHYEQY

D: .
V: TRBV29-1
CDR3: SVNINTGELF

D: .
V: TRBV10-1
CDR3: ASSESPVDTQY

D: .
V: TRBV7-9
CDR3: ASSSLMKTQY

D: TRBD2
V: TRBV29-1
CDR3: SVKREGTYEQY

D: .
V: TRBV10-3
CDR3: AISRVGETQY

D: .
V: TRBV7-2
CDR3: ASSIGPDTQY

D: .
V: TRBV27
CDR3: ASSSRLQAF

D: .
V: TRBV28
CDR3: ASSLSGGRGLETQY

D: .
V: TRBV19
CDR3: ATQGGRANVLT

D: .
V: TRBV10-1
CDR3: ASSESQGYGYT

D: TRBD1
V: TRBV5-1
CDR3: ASSLGTDQPQH

D: .
V: TRBV19
CDR3: ASSIDFFAWEKLF

D: TRBD1
V: TRBV30
CDR3: AWGLGRTGGAWGYT

D: .
V: TRBV30
CDR3: AWSRWQAYEQY

D: TRBD1
V: TRBV9
CDR3: ASSARQGPQH

D: .
V: TRBV6-1
CDR3: ASAFEGRTGELF

D: .
V: TRBV11-1
CDR3: ASSLAAANIQY

D: TRBD1
V: TRBV5-1
CDR3: ASSLGQGAYGYT

D: TRBD1
V: TRBV5-8
CDR3: ASSLRDRVDGYT

D: .
V: TRBV9
CDR3: ASSVRQHTGELF

D: .
V: TRBV6-6
CDR3: ASSRGRGFNQPQH

D: .
V: TRBV2
CDR3: ASSITRGTSYGYT

D: TRBD1
V: TRBV7-9
CDR3: ASDRDISGNTIY

D: TRBD2
V: TRBV5-4
CDR3: ASSLGYTSGNEQF

D: .
V: TRBV5-1
CDR3: ASSLVQNNEQF

D: .
V: TRBV7-9
CDR3: ASSPPGGRYNEQF

D: .
V: TRBV2
CDR3: ASSEERNSPLH

D: TRBD2
V: TRBV7-2
CDR3: ASSKTGTRLADTQY

D: TRBD2
V: TRBV13
CDR3: ASSLESGRAPDTQY